The rows below give T cell receptor beta chains drawn from one sample of a study of CD8 T cells in Susac syndrome. Each CDR3 protein gets one entry after TCRdb re-called the immunoSEQ multiplex PCR reads with MiXCR. The sample carries more than 110,000 distinct CDR3 sequences, 94% recorded once. Material for sequencing was CD8+ T cells from PBMCs. Every receptor here comes from a human donor in good health. CDR3s leave out the opening cysteine and the closing phenylalanine or tryptophan. The order of the fields is J gene, V gene, CDR3 protein.

>TRBJ1-5|TRBV20-1
SAKPLNQPQH
>TRBJ2-1|TRBV27
ASSPGTGVYNEQF
>TRBJ2-1|TRBV5-1
ASRGSSYNEQF
>TRBJ2-3|TRBV27
ASSLSGPVAGGYTDTQY
>TRBJ2-7|TRBV4-3
ASSQGDRGQYEQY
>TRBJ2-1|TRBV7-2
ASSDFLAGNEQF
>TRBJ2-5|TRBV27
ASSLSGWPEQETQY
>TRBJ2-2|TRBV18
ASSPSTGGELF
>TRBJ2-5|TRBV29-1
SVELTGGEETQY
>TRBJ2-2|TRBV9
ASSTRTGGTGELF
>TRBJ2-7|TRBV30
ALRTSGFYEQY
>TRBJ1-2|TRBV20-1
SIQEGYT
>TRBJ2-5|TRBV14
ASSQWTEETQY
>TRBJ1-1|TRBV29-1
SGGVLNTEAF
>TRBJ2-5|TRBV30
AWSVVGQETQY
>TRBJ2-4|TRBV20-1
SAADWTGNDKNIQY
>TRBJ2-7|TRBV7-2
ASSRGLDGYEQY
>TRBJ2-3|TRBV7-9
ASATLSTDTQY
>TRBJ2-1|TRBV7-9
ASSADTSASYNEQF
>TRBJ2-1|TRBV20-1
SALTGYNEQF
>TRBJ2-2|TRBV20-1
SASRAGGQSYTGELF
>TRBJ2-5|TRBV15
ATSRRGGLETQY
>TRBJ2-5|TRBV25-1
ASSEGGGLQETQY
>TRBJ2-1|TRBV6-5
ASSPDAGAYNEQF
>TRBJ2-7|TRBV14
ASSLTSGATYEQY
>TRBJ2-1|TRBV7-2
ASRGGGTSPHEQF